The 23 T cell receptor beta chains below were found in one sample sequenced in a study of long-term antiretroviral therapy in people with HIV. Investigators performed immunoSEQ version v3.0 at survey level. Method: immunoSEQ multiplex PCR; TCRdb's copy keeps in-frame clones and lacks some. The top ten hold about 17% of the sample, which has some 15,000 clones, 70% to 85% seen once. The sequences come from unsorted PBMCs, collected 1.8 years before starting antiretroviral therapy. The receptor set was obtained from a woman between 40 and 55 years old with HIV.

The chain links TRBV10-3 to TRBJ2-7, with 7 bases matching TRBD2. The trim removed 6 bases at V and 6 bases at J, leaving 5 bases unmatched. Germline values: CDR1 ENHRY, CDR2 SYGVKD. CDR3 length: 12 amino acids. In DNA, the CDR3 is TGTGCCATCAGGGATTCGGGGGGCGAGCAGTACTTC. Translation: CAIRDSGGEQYF.

This sequence joins TRBV29-1 and TRBJ2-7, with a weak D call TRBD1 (6 bases). The CDR3 is made up of 13 amino acids. V lost 8 bases and J lost 1, with 15 bases in between. Germline CDR1 reads SQVTM; CDR2 reads ANQGSEA. This chain's CDR3 is CSIRDRQSYEQYF. CDR3 DNA sequence: TGCAGCATCAGAGACAGGCAGTCCTACGAGCAGTACTTC.

The chain links TRBV4-2 to TRBJ2-7; D gene ambiguous. Germline assignment: CDR1 LGHNA and CDR2 YNFKEQ. CDR3 length: 14 residues. Trimming cost V 4 bases and J 4 bases, with 14 bases left between them. CDR3 amino acids: CASSLQGDGYEQYF. CDR3 DNA: TGTGCCAGCAGCCTACAAGGTGACGGGTACGAGCAGTACTTC.

Here the CDR3 reads CASSQSVGDRPEGSYEQYF. As DNA, the CDR3 is TGCGCCAGCAGTCAATCGGTCGGGGACAGGCCTGAGGGCTCCTACGAGCAGTACTTC. The rearrangement uses TRBV23-1 and TRBJ2-7, with 8 positions matching TRBD1. TRBV23-1 is given ORF status, its function remaining uncertain. The CDR3 runs 19 residues. Losses at the gene ends were 0 bases for V and 0 bases for J; bases not matched to a gene: 13.

The genes are TRBV7-9 and TRBJ2-7; 8 bases agree with TRBD1. V lost 5 bases, J lost 2 bases, and 8 bases stayed unmatched. This CDR3 comprises 15 residues. From germline, CDR1 is SEHNR and CDR2 FQNEAQ (reference sequence). This CDR3 is CASSRVDRVPYEQYF. CDR3 nucleotides: TGTGCCAGCAGCAGAGTGGACAGGGTCCCCTACGAGCAGTACTTC.

The chain carries TRBV7-9 and TRBJ2-1; no clear D. Germline assignment: CDR1 SEHNR and CDR2 FQNEAQ (reference sequence). The length of the CDR3 is 13 residues. Trimming left V 7 bases short and J 3 bases short, with 10 bases between. The chain's CDR3 is CASNPYNYNEQFF. In DNA form, the CDR3 reads TGTGCCAGCAACCCCTATAACTACAATGAGCAGTTCTTC.

This rearrangement joins TRBV5-1 to TRBJ1-1; a possible D gene is TRBD1 (5 bases). The CDR3 runs 15 residues. Trimming shortened V by 0 bases and J by 4 bases, and 13 bases separated the two germline ends. The germline gives CDR1 SGHRS, CDR2 YFSETQ. CDR3 nucleotides: TGCGCCAGCAGCTTGGCCGGGGCGGGCGCCACTGAAGCTTTCTTT. Translating gives CASSLAGAGATEAFF.

V and J are TRBV5-1 and TRBJ1-2; D possibly corresponds to TRBD1 (6 bases). Trimming cost V 3 bases and J 4 bases, with 19 bases left between them. The CDR3 runs 16 residues. CDR1 is SGHRS and CDR2 is YFSETQ in the germline V gene. The chain's CDR3 is CASSSLAGDITYGYTF. DNA for the CDR3: TGCGCCAGCAGCTCCCTGGCAGGGGATATTACCTATGGCTACACCTTC.

The chain is built from TRBV13 and TRBJ2-2; 7 positions match TRBD1. The CDR3 is made up of 15 amino acids. V lost 6 bases and J lost 5; bases outside the gene matches: 9. Germline V gene lookup returns CDR1 PRHDT and CDR2 FYEKMQ (reference sequence). For the CDR3, the DNA is TGTGCCAGCAGAACTGACAGGGTGAGAACCGGGGAGCTGTTTTTT. Translation: CASRTDRVRTGELFF. Drawing the rest from reference TRBV13 and TRBJ2-2, the complete variable domain is AAGVIQSPRHLIKEKRETATLKCYPIPRHDTVYWYQQGPGQDPQFLISFYEKMQSDKGSIPDRFSAQQFSDYHSELNMSSLELGDSALYFCASRTDRVRTGELFFGEGSRLTVL.

The chain couples TRBV11-3 to TRBJ2-2; 10 nucleotides align to TRBD2. V lost 4 bases, J lost 3 bases, and 2 bases stayed unmatched. This CDR3 region has 15 residues. Germline V CDR1 and CDR2: SGHNT, YENEEA. CDR3 nucleotides: TGTGCCAGCAGCTCTAGCGGGAGCGACACCGGGGAGCTGTTTTTT. Encoded protein: CASSSSGSDTGELFF.

This clone is deemed medium-sized. This chain joins TRBV9 and TRBJ2-7, with D possibly TRBD2 on 5 matching bases. Germline V gene lookup returns CDR1 SGDLS and CDR2 YYNGEE. The CDR3 contains 13 residues. V was cut by 0 bases and J by 5 bases, with 9 bases left in between. CDR3 residues: CASSVVGGDEQYF. The CDR3 nucleotides read TGTGCCAGCAGCGTAGTCGGAGGAGACGAGCAGTACTTC.

The chain has TRBV7-9 and TRBJ2-5; the D gene is possibly TRBD2 (6 bases). This CDR3 is built from 14 residues. Germline V lookup: CDR1 SEHNR, CDR2 FQNEAQ (reference sequence). V was shortened by 5 bases and J by 5 bases, with 15 bases between the two germline ends. The CDR3 reads CASSDPRREETQYF. For the CDR3, the DNA is TGTGCCAGCAGCGACCCGAGACGGGAGGAGACCCAGTACTTC. The full variable domain, completed using reference TRBV7-9 and TRBJ2-5, is DTGVSQNPRHKITKRGQNVTFRCDPISEHNRLYWYRQTLGQGPEFLTYFQNEAQLEKSRLLSDRFSAERPKGSFSTLEIQRTEQGDSAMYLCASSDPRREETQYFGPGTRLLVL.

Only a few counts were recorded for this clone. The V call is TRBV30, the J call TRBJ1-2; D gene unclear. Germline V gives CDR1 GTSNPN, CDR2 SVGIG (reference sequence). V was trimmed by 5 bases and J by 4 bases, leaving 17 bases between them. The CDR3 is 14 amino acids. Here the CDR3 reads CAWARPGPGYGYTF. For the CDR3, the DNA is TGTGCCTGGGCCAGACCCGGGCCCGGCTATGGCTACACCTTC.

The chain has TRBV19 and TRBJ2-7; D ambiguous. Trimming removed 5 bases from V and 0 bases from J, with 14 bases in between. The CDR3 runs 15 residues. From germline, CDR1 is LNHDA and CDR2 SQIVND (reference sequence). The CDR3 region is CASSLTERSSYEQYF. In DNA, the CDR3 is TGTGCCAGTAGTTTGACCGAAAGGAGCTCCTACGAGCAGTACTTC. Combining the CDR3 with reference TRBV19 and TRBJ2-7 gives the whole variable domain DGGITQSPKYLFRKEGQNVTLSCEQNLNHDAMYWYRQDPGQGLRLIYYSQIVNDFQKGDIAEGYSVSREKKESFPLTVTSAQKNPTAFYLCASSLTERSSYEQYFGPGTRLTVT.

The rearrangement links TRBV18 to TRBJ2-5; 7 nucleotides align to TRBD2. This CDR3 has 14 amino acids. V gave up 2 bases and J gave up 4 bases; unmatched junction bases: 4. Germline loops: CDR1 KGHSH, CDR2 LQKENI. CDR3: CASSPAGAGETQYF. The DNA of the CDR3 is TGTGCCAGCTCACCAGCGGGAGCGGGAGAGACCCAGTACTTC.

The chain uses TRBV5-1 and TRBJ2-3; D remains ambiguous. The germline gives CDR1 SGHRS, CDR2 YFSETQ. Trimming removed 3 bases from V and 2 bases from J, with 16 bases in between. The CDR3 is 16 residues long. The CDR3 sequence is CASSSLSGLHTDTQYF. CDR3 sequence (DNA): TGCGCCAGCAGCTCTCTTAGTGGGTTACACACAGATACGCAGTATTTT.

This clone came up once. The rearrangement links TRBV9 to TRBJ1-3, with D possibly TRBD1 on 5 matching bases. Germline CDR1 SGDLS, CDR2 YYNGEE. Trimming took off 4 bases at V and 0 bases at J, with 14 bases between the two ends. CDR3 size: 16 residues. Written as DNA, the CDR3 is TGTGCCAGCAGCCCGGGACTCTTGAGCTCTGGAAACACCATATATTTT. Translation: CASSPGLLSSGNTIYF.

The V and J genes are TRBV27 and TRBJ1-2; no firm D call. The CDR3 has 15 amino acids. Trimming cost V 0 bases and J 6 bases, with 14 bases left between them. CDR1 is MNHEY and CDR2 is SMNVEV in the germline V gene (reference sequence). CDR3 sequence: CASSLSRPDLDGYTF. DNA for the CDR3: TGTGCCAGCAGTTTATCGCGCCCTGATTTGGATGGCTACACCTTC.

The J gene is TRBJ2-1, the V gene TRBV5-6; D remains unclear. The germline V gene encodes CDR1 SGHDT and CDR2 YYEEEE. Trimming cost V 2 bases and J 1 base, with 4 bases left between them. This CDR3 has 13 residues. The CDR3 region is CASSLGSYNEQFF. The CDR3 bases are TGTGCCAGCAGCTTAGGGTCCTACAATGAGCAGTTCTTC.

The rearrangement joins TRBV14 to TRBJ2-5, with 9 bases fitting TRBD1. The junction had 10 bases not matched to a gene; V was cut back by 6 bases and J by 5 bases. Germline CDR1 reads SGHDN; CDR2 reads FVKESK. The CDR3 sequence is 15 residues long. The CDR3 DNA follows: TGTGCCAGCAGTATCAGGGGACAGGGCGTGGAGACCCAGTACTTC. This codes for CASSIRGQGVETQYF. The complete variable domain, with remaining parts taken from reference TRBV14 and TRBJ2-5, reads EAGVTQFPSHSVIEKGQTVTLRCDPISGHDNLYWYRRVMGKEIKFLLHFVKESKQDESGMPNNRFLAERTGGTYSTLKVQPAELEDSGVYFCASSIRGQGVETQYFGPGTRLLVL.

The chain uses TRBV5-6 and TRBJ2-7; no clear D. The CDR3 consists of 12 residues. V gave up 0 bases and J gave up 5 bases, with 6 bases separating them. The germline gives CDR1 SGHDT, CDR2 YYEEEE. This CDR3 reads CASSLGFDEQYF. CDR3 nucleotides: TGTGCCAGCAGCTTGGGCTTCGACGAGCAGTACTTC. The whole variable domain, remainder taken from reference TRBV5-6 and TRBJ2-7, is DAGVTQSPTHLIKTRGQQVTLRCSPKSGHDTVSWYQQALGQGPQFIFQYYEEEERQRGNFPDRFSGHQFPNYSSELNVNALLLGDSALYLCASSLGFDEQYFGPGTRLTVT.

V and J are TRBV6-1 and TRBJ2-1; 10 bases are shared with TRBD2. This CDR3 region has 14 residues. Germline CDR1 is MNHNS and CDR2 is SASEGT. V shed 6 bases and J 6 bases; nucleotides not matched to a gene: 5. The CDR3 loop is CASRTGTSVNEQFF. CDR3 bases: TGTGCCAGCAGAACCGGGACTAGCGTCAATGAGCAGTTCTTC.

The rearrangement joins TRBV29-1 to TRBJ2-1, with D hard to call. The CDR3 is 13 residues long. Deletions cut 0 bases from V and 2 bases from J, with 5 bases between. CDR1 and CDR2 (germline): SQVTM, ANQGSEA. Here the CDR3 reads CSVEDDPYNEQFF. DNA for the CDR3: TGCAGCGTTGAAGATGACCCCTACAATGAGCAGTTCTTC.